Reported below is one T cell receptor (beta chain). This specimen comes from a study of blood T cell repertoires in COVID-19. For the study at large: T cells, B-cell-depleted T cells, or PBMCs supplied cDNA or gDNA.

Germline V gene lookup returns CDR1 KGHSH and CDR2 LQKENI. The CDR3 covers 17 residues. J lost 9 bases, V lost 3 bases, and 11 bases had no gene match. The protocol was immunoSEQ multiplex PCR, while the TCRdb copy is restricted to in-frame clones and leaves out a portion. The sample consists of fewer than 250,000 clones, approximately 84% of them appearing once. The genes are TRBV18 and TRBJ1-6; TRBD1 matches at 10 bases. The source material was peripheral blood. The TCR originated in a man aged 50 or older with acute or convalescent COVID-19. This CDR3 is CASSPIITGQGISPLHF. The CDR3, as DNA: TGTGCCAGCTCACCGATTATTACGGGACAGGGGATTTCACCCCTCCACTTT.